Listed below are T cell receptor beta chains from one sample, sequenced in a study of blood T cell repertoires in COVID-19. TCRdb's table, derived via immunoSEQ multiplex PCR, lists solely in-frame clones and lacks some. The sample shows some 300,000 clones, 89% of them seen only once. Sequenced input: peripheral blood. The receptor source for this set is a woman aged 25 to 39 with COVID-19, enrolled during active disease. Each CDR3 is given with its conserved first and last residue. The order of the fields is V gene, D gene, clone size, J gene, CDR3 DNA, CDR3 protein. A D gene is named only where the DNA matches it firmly. Size tells how often a clone was seen (once, few, many) or the class of an expanded clone, and some rows leave it out.

>TRBV20-1|NA|once|TRBJ2-5
TGCAGTGGAGGGAATGAAGCGACCCAGTACTTC
CSGGNEATQYF
>TRBV4-2|TRBD1|NA|TRBJ2-7
TGTGCCAGCAGCCATTCCGGGACAGGGACCCGGAGCTCCTACGAGCAGTACTTC
CASSHSGTGTRSSYEQYF
>TRBV7-9|NA|once|TRBJ2-2
TGTGCCAGCAGCTTATTAAGGGGAATGAACACCGGGGAGCTGTTTTTT
CASSLLRGMNTGELFF
>TRBV5-1|TRBD1|NA|TRBJ1-2
TGCGCCAGCAGCTTGTTTTGGCAGGGGGCGCATGGCTACACCTTC
CASSLFWQGAHGYTF
>TRBV2|NA|NA|TRBJ1-2
TGTGCCAGCAGTGTCCGGGGAAGTGGCTACACCTTC
CASSVRGSGYTF
>TRBV6-5|NA|NA|TRBJ1-2
TGTGCCACCTTACAGCCCGTTAGCTATGGCTACACCTTC
CATLQPVSYGYTF
>TRBV28|NA|NA|TRBJ2-2
TGTGCCAGCAGTTTTCGAGGGCCCCGCACCGGGGAGCTGTTTTTT
CASSFRGPRTGELFF
>TRBV9|TRBD1|NA|TRBJ1-2
TGTGCCAGCAGCACCGCCGAGGACAGGGGGAAAGGTGGCTACACCTTC
CASSTAEDRGKGGYTF
>TRBV3-1/TRBV3-2|TRBD1|once|TRBJ1-3
TGTGCCAGCAGCCGTGGACAGGGCTCTGGAAACACCATATATTTT
CASSRGQGSGNTIYF
>TRBV2|TRBD2|NA|TRBJ2-1
TGTGCCAGCAGTGGGCTAGCGGGTAATGAGCAGTTCTTC
CASSGLAGNEQFF
>TRBV3-1/TRBV3-2|TRBD1|NA|TRBJ2-1
TGTGCCAGCAGCCAAGACTCCTGGTGGGGGACAGACTACAATGAGCAGTTCTTC
CASSQDSWWGTDYNEQFF
>TRBV12-3/TRBV12-4|TRBD1|NA|TRBJ1-3
TGTGCCAGCAGTTTGGGACAGATGAACACCATATATTTT
CASSLGQMNTIYF
>TRBV4-1|TRBD1|NA|TRBJ1-2
TGCGCCAGCAGCCAAGGCCAGGGGGGTTTTTATGGCTACACCTTC
CASSQGQGGFYGYTF
>TRBV2|TRBD1|NA|TRBJ1-2
TGTGCCAGCCCTGATCCGGGACAGACCTATGGCTACACCTTC
CASPDPGQTYGYTF
>TRBV4-1|TRBD2|NA|TRBJ2-5
TGCGCCAGCAGCCGAGCACTAGCGGGGGGCCATGAACAAGAGACCCAGTACTTC
CASSRALAGGHEQETQYF
>TRBV2|NA|NA|TRBJ1-1
TGTGCCAGCGACCGGGCGGGACAAGCTTTCTTT
CASDRAGQAFF
>TRBV11-2|NA|NA|TRBJ1-6
TGTGCCAGCAGCTTAGATCGGCCCCAGGGTGGTTCACCCCTCCACTTT
CASSLDRPQGGSPLHF
>TRBV5-1|NA|NA|TRBJ1-1
TGCGCCAGCAGCCCGTGGACAGCCACTGAAGCTTTCTTT
CASSPWTATEAFF
>TRBV11-2|NA|NA|TRBJ1-1
TGTGCCAGCAGCACGCAGGGTTACATGAACACTGAAGCTTTCTTT
CASSTQGYMNTEAFF
>TRBV27|NA|once|TRBJ1-5
TGTGCCAGCAGTTCAGGGCTGTTGTTTCAGCCCCAGCATTTT
CASSSGLLFQPQHF